This TCR beta chain was observed in a study of cytomegalovirus exposure and HLA in healthy donors. Findings of the study overall: Later analysis demonstrated an association between a missense DCLRE1C variant and TCR beta V- and J-gene trimming. For cytomegalovirus status, the classifier reportedly gave diagnoses with high specificity and sensitivity.

A multiplex PCR was run with 60 Vbeta primers and 13 Jbeta primers. Assay used: immunoSEQ multiplex PCR; TCRdb lists only in-frame clones, some missing. The sample records 120,000 or so clones, approximately 77% being singletons. From germline, CDR1 is MGHRA and CDR2 YSYEKL. This CDR3 comprises 14 residues. V was shortened by 4 bases and J by 0 bases, with 9 bases between the two germline ends. A note on this clone: Its antigen remains unidentified.

V and J are TRBV4-1 and TRBJ1-1, with D maybe TRBD1 (5 bases). This sequence originates from a man in his late teens or twenties in good health and CMV-seronegative. Sequenced: PBMCs. CDR3 sequence (DNA): TGCGCCAGCAGCCCCGGACACATGAACACTGAAGCTTTCTTT. Its translation: CASSPGHMNTEAFF.